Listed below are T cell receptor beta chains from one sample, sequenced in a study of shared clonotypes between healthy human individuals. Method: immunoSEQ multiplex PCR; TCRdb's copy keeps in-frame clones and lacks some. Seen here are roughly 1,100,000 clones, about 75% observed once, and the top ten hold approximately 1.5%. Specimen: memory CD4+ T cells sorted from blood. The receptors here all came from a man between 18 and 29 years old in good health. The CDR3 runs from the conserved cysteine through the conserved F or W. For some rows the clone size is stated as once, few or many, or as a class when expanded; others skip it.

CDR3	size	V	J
CASTPGRVNYGYTF	many	TRBV6-6	TRBJ1-2
CASSRTGYEQYF	NA	TRBV7-2	TRBJ2-7
CASVGQGDSPLHF	many	TRBV2	TRBJ1-6
CASGSVTSGSNIQYF	NA	TRBV12-5	TRBJ2-4
CASRLTATNEKLFF	NA	TRBV6-5	TRBJ1-4
CASSLLRTANTEAFF	NA	TRBV14	TRBJ1-1
CASTDPLPGNTIYF	NA	TRBV6-6	TRBJ1-3
CASSLDRQGANSYGYTF	NA	TRBV28	TRBJ1-2
CASSSSGTGDQQYF	NA	TRBV5-6	TRBJ2-5
CASSLGTSGNKVAKNIQYF	NA	TRBV11-2	TRBJ2-4
CASSPDYSSTDTQYF	NA	TRBV6-6	TRBJ2-3
CASSQEAPGANTQYF	NA	TRBV4-3	TRBJ2-3
CASSGQGLASNEQFF	NA	TRBV19	TRBJ2-1
CAISESGVAGETQYF	NA	TRBV10-3	TRBJ2-5
CATRTGTGNQPQHF	few	TRBV6-5	TRBJ1-5
CASSYGQTRSSYEQYF	few	TRBV7-8	NA
CASSQALTRSNQPQHF	few	TRBV16	TRBJ1-5
CASGWADYSNQPQHF	few	TRBV12-5	TRBJ1-5
CASSESGRSYEQYF	NA	TRBV10-1	TRBJ2-7
CASSRHRTSGYNEQFF	NA	TRBV14	TRBJ2-1